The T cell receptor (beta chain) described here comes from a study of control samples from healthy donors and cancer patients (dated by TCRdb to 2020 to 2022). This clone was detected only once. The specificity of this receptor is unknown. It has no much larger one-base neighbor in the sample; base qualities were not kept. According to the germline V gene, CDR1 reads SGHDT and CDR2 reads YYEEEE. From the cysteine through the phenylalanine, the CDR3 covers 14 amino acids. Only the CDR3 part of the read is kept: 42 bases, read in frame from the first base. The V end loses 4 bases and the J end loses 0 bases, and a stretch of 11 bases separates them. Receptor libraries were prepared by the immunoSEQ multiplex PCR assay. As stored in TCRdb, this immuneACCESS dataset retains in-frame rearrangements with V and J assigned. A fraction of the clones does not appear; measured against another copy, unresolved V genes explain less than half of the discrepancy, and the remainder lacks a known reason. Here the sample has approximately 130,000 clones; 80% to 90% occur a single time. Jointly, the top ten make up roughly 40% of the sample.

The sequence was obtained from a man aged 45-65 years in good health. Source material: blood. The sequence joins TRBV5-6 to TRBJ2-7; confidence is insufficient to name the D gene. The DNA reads TGTGCCAGCAGCCGGCGGCGGTCCTCCTACGAGCAGTACTTC. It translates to CASSRRRSSYEQYF.